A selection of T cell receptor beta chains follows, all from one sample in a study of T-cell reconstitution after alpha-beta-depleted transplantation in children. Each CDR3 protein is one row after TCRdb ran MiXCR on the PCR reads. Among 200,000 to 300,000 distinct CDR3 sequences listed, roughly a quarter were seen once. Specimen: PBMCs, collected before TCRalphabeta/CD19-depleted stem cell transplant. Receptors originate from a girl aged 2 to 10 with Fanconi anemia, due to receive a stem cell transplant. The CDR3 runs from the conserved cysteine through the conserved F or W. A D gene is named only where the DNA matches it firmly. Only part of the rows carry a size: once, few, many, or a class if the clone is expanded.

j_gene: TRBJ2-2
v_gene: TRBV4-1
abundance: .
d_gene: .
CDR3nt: TGCGCCAGCAGCCCACCGACTTGGAACACCGGGGAGCTGTTTTTT
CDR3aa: CASSPPTWNTGELFF

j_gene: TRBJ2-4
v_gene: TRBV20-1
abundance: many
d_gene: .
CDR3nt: TGCAGTGCTAGGGGCCCTATAGCCAAAAACATTCAGTACTTC
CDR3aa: CSARGPIAKNIQYF

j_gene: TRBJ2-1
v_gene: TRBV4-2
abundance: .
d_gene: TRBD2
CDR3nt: TGTGCCAGCAGCCAAGATCTACTAGCGGGGGGGCTGTCCTACAATGAGCAGTTCTTC
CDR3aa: CASSQDLLAGGLSYNEQFF

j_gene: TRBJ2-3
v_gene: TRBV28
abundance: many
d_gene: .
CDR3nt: TGTGCCAGCAGGCCCCGTTACAGGGCAGGAACGCAGTATTTT
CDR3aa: CASRPRYRAGTQYF

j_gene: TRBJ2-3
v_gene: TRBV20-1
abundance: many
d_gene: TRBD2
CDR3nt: TGCAGTGCTAGAGATCTCCTAGCGGAGAGCACAGATACGCAGTATTTT
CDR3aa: CSARDLLAESTDTQYF

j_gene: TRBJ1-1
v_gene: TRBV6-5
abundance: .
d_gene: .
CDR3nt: TGTGCCAGCAGTTACCTTTCAGCGAACACTGAAGCTTTCTTT
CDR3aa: CASSYLSANTEAFF

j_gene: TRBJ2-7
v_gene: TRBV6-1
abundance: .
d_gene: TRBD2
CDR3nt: TGTGCCAGCACCCTAGCGGGGGGGTGGTACGAGCAGTACTTC
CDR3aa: CASTLAGGWYEQYF

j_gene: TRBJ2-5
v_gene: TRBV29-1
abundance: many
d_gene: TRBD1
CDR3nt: TGCAGCGTTGAAGTACAGGGGAGAGAGACCCAGTACTTC
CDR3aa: CSVEVQGRETQYF

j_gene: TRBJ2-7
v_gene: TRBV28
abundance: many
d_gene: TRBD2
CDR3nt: TGTGCCAGCAGTTTGGAAGTAGCGGGGGGTCCGAGCTCCTACGAGCAGTACTTC
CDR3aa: CASSLEVAGGPSSYEQYF

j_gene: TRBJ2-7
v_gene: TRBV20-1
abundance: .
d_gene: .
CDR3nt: TGCAGTGCTAGCGTTGGGTGGTCCTACGAGCAGTACTTC
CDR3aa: CSASVGWSYEQYF

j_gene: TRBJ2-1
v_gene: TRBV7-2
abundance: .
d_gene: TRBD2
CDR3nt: TGTGCCAGCAGCTTAGATCGAGCGGGATTTTACAATGAGCAGTTCTTC
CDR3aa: CASSLDRAGFYNEQFF

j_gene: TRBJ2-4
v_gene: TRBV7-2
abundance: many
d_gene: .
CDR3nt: TGTGCCAGCAGCTTTGGGGGATCCAAAAACATTCAGTACTTC
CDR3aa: CASSFGGSKNIQYF

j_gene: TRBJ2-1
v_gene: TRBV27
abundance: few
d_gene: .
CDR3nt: TGTGCCAGCACCGGGACCCGGGGAGAGCACAATGAGCAGTTCTTC
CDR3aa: CASTGTRGEHNEQFF

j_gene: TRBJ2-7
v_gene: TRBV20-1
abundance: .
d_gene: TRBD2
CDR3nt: TGCAGTGCCTTAGCGGGAGTCTCCTACGAGCAGTACTTC
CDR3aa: CSALAGVSYEQYF

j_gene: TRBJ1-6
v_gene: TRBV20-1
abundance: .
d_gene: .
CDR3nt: TGCAGTGCTAAGGGTGTCGGCTATAATTCACCCCTCCACTTT
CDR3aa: CSAKGVGYNSPLHF